The rows below give T cell receptor beta chains drawn from one sample of a study of T-cell memory formation after mild COVID-19. TCRdb re-called the 5' RACE reads through MiXCR, storing one row per CDR3 protein. Among some 150,000 distinct CDR3 sequences listed, 15% to 20% were seen once. Source material: PBMCs or a T cell subset sorted from them (not recorded which). These receptors originate from an adult woman who had mild COVID-19 (a few samples of this study predate the infection). Cell type and time point are not known. Each CDR3 is given with its conserved first and last residue. The D gene is left open where the match is weak. Clone size, where shown, is once, few, many, or a class for clones that have expanded.

v_call: TRBV5-1; j_call: TRBJ2-5; clone_size: -; d_call: -; cdr3_length: 14; cdr3_aa: CASSSLPGAETQYF; cdr3_nt: TGCGCCAGCAGCTCTTTACCAGGGGCAGAGACCCAGTACTTC
v_call: TRBV6-1; j_call: TRBJ2-7; clone_size: few; d_call: -; cdr3_length: 17; cdr3_aa: CASTLFKGDAYSYEQYF; cdr3_nt: TGTGCCAGCACCCTCTTTAAGGGGGACGCGTACTCCTACGAGCAGTACTTC
v_call: TRBV10-3; j_call: TRBJ2-7; clone_size: -; d_call: TRBD1; cdr3_length: 13; cdr3_aa: CAITWDRGHEQYF; cdr3_nt: TGTGCCATCACCTGGGACAGGGGCCACGAGCAGTACTTC
v_call: TRBV11-2; j_call: TRBJ1-4; clone_size: few; d_call: TRBD1; cdr3_length: 15; cdr3_aa: CASSSSDRGNEKLFF; cdr3_nt: TGTGCCAGCAGCTCCTCGGACAGGGGAAATGAAAAACTGTTTTTT
v_call: TRBV5-1; j_call: TRBJ1-1; clone_size: -; d_call: TRBD1; cdr3_length: 15; cdr3_aa: CASSLSPTGGTEAFF; cdr3_nt: TGCGCCAGCAGCTTGTCCCCCACAGGGGGAACTGAAGCTTTCTTT
v_call: TRBV7-6; j_call: TRBJ1-5; clone_size: -; d_call: -; cdr3_length: 15; cdr3_aa: CASSFGSGVNQPQHF; cdr3_nt: TGTGCCAGCAGCTTCGGTAGCGGGGTAAATCAGCCCCAGCATTTT
v_call: TRBV7-9; j_call: TRBJ1-5; clone_size: -; d_call: -; cdr3_length: 15; cdr3_aa: CASSSQGFGNQPQHF; cdr3_nt: TGTGCCAGCAGTTCACAGGGTTTCGGCAATCAGCCCCAGCATTTT
v_call: TRBV20-1; j_call: TRBJ2-1; clone_size: few; d_call: -; cdr3_length: 14; cdr3_aa: CSAAWVSGVNEQFF; cdr3_nt: TGCAGTGCTGCGTGGGTTTCAGGTGTCAATGAGCAGTTCTTC
v_call: TRBV2; j_call: TRBJ2-7; clone_size: few; d_call: TRBD2; cdr3_length: 18; cdr3_aa: CASSEGTGTSGGALEQYF; cdr3_nt: TGTGCCAGCAGTGAAGGGACCGGGACTAGCGGGGGGGCGTTAGAGCAGTACTTC
v_call: TRBV3-1; j_call: TRBJ2-2; clone_size: few; d_call: -; cdr3_length: 15; cdr3_aa: CASSQRGTLPGELFF; cdr3_nt: TGTGCCAGCAGCCAGAGGGGGACACTCCCCGGGGAGCTGTTTTTT
v_call: TRBV9; j_call: TRBJ2-3; clone_size: few; d_call: TRBD2; cdr3_length: 20; cdr3_aa: CASSVDAVAGVRGSTDTQYF; cdr3_nt: TGTGCCAGCAGCGTAGATGCGGTAGCGGGAGTCCGGGGTAGCACAGATACGCAGTATTTT
v_call: TRBV6-6; j_call: TRBJ2-1; clone_size: few; d_call: TRBD2; cdr3_length: 18; cdr3_aa: CASSYRVAGISLNNEQFF; cdr3_nt: TGTGCCAGCAGTTACAGGGTAGCGGGGATCTCGTTAAACAATGAGCAGTTCTTC
v_call: TRBV7-2; j_call: TRBJ1-2; clone_size: few; d_call: -; cdr3_length: 16; cdr3_aa: CASSLEGVNPYYGYTF; cdr3_nt: TGTGCCAGCAGCTTAGAAGGGGTCAACCCCTACTATGGCTACACCTTC
v_call: TRBV9; j_call: TRBJ2-5; clone_size: -; d_call: -; cdr3_length: 17; cdr3_aa: CASSVAIAGATQETQYF; cdr3_nt: TGTGCCAGCAGCGTAGCTATAGCAGGGGCCACCCAAGAGACCCAGTACTTC
v_call: TRBV7-9; j_call: TRBJ2-4; clone_size: few; d_call: -; cdr3_length: 13; cdr3_aa: CASSLGGLNIQYF; cdr3_nt: TGTGCCAGCAGCTTAGGGGGGCTGAACATTCAGTACTTC
v_call: TRBV20-1; j_call: TRBJ2-3; clone_size: -; d_call: TRBD2; cdr3_length: 13; cdr3_aa: CSALSGRTDTQYF; cdr3_nt: TGCAGTGCCCTTAGCGGGAGAACAGATACGCAGTATTTT
v_call: TRBV12-3/TRBV12-4; j_call: TRBJ2-1; clone_size: few; d_call: TRBD1; cdr3_length: 14; cdr3_aa: CASRGTGKGGEQFF; cdr3_nt: TGTGCCAGCAGGGGGACAGGGAAGGGGGGTGAGCAGTTCTTC
v_call: TRBV12-3/TRBV12-4; j_call: TRBJ1-2; clone_size: -; d_call: -; cdr3_length: 12; cdr3_aa: CASSPLQDGYTF; cdr3_nt: TGTGCCAGCAGTCCTCTCCAGGATGGCTACACCTTC
v_call: TRBV6-5; j_call: TRBJ1-6; clone_size: many; d_call: TRBD1; cdr3_length: 14; cdr3_aa: CASSLGQGGSPLHF; cdr3_nt: TGTGCCAGCAGCCTCGGACAGGGTGGCTCACCCCTCCACTTT
v_call: TRBV12-3/TRBV12-4; j_call: TRBJ2-7; clone_size: -; d_call: TRBD1; cdr3_length: 13; cdr3_aa: CASKQGSRYEQYF; cdr3_nt: TGTGCCAGCAAACAGGGGAGTAGATACGAGCAGTACTTC
v_call: TRBV12-3/TRBV12-4; j_call: TRBJ2-1; clone_size: few; d_call: -; cdr3_length: 10; cdr3_aa: CASSLDEQFF; cdr3_nt: TGTGCCAGCAGTCTGGACGAGCAGTTCTTC
v_call: TRBV6-5; j_call: TRBJ2-2; clone_size: few; d_call: -; cdr3_length: 14; cdr3_aa: CASSYSSNTGELFF; cdr3_nt: TGTGCCAGCAGTTACTCGTCCAACACCGGGGAGCTGTTTTTT
v_call: TRBV6-6; j_call: TRBJ2-6; clone_size: -; d_call: -; cdr3_length: 18; cdr3_aa: CASSHTGRGLSGANVLTF; cdr3_nt: TGTGCCAGCAGTCACACGGGCAGGGGCCTCTCTGGGGCCAACGTCCTGACTTTC
v_call: TRBV15; j_call: TRBJ2-7; clone_size: -; d_call: TRBD2; cdr3_length: 19; cdr3_aa: CATSRDRGPERGGTGEQYF; cdr3_nt: TGTGCCACCAGCAGAGATAGGGGCCCAGAGCGGGGGGGCACGGGAGAGCAGTACTTC
v_call: TRBV5-6; j_call: TRBJ1-2; clone_size: -; d_call: TRBD1; cdr3_length: 16; cdr3_aa: CASSQKWQGASYGYTF; cdr3_nt: TGTGCCAGCTCCCAGAAGTGGCAGGGGGCGTCCTATGGCTACACCTTC
v_call: TRBV29-1; j_call: TRBJ2-5; clone_size: -; d_call: TRBD2; cdr3_length: 12; cdr3_aa: CSAGGEGETQYF; cdr3_nt: TGCAGCGCCGGGGGGGAAGGAGAGACCCAGTACTTC
v_call: TRBV20-1; j_call: TRBJ1-1; clone_size: many; d_call: -; cdr3_length: 14; cdr3_aa: CSSGPPGTHTEAFF; cdr3_nt: TGCAGTTCCGGTCCTCCAGGGACACACACTGAAGCTTTCTTT
v_call: TRBV5-1; j_call: TRBJ1-2; clone_size: -; d_call: -; cdr3_length: 12; cdr3_aa: CASSPPDGGYTF; cdr3_nt: TGCGCCAGCAGCCCCCCGGACGGTGGCTACACCTTC
v_call: TRBV4-3; j_call: TRBJ2-7; clone_size: -; d_call: TRBD2; cdr3_length: 21; cdr3_aa: CASSRGLRTSGRVPISYEQYF; cdr3_nt: TGCGCCAGCAGCCGAGGTTTACGGACTAGCGGGAGGGTCCCAATATCCTACGAGCAGTACTTC
v_call: TRBV20-1; j_call: TRBJ2-4; clone_size: -; d_call: -; cdr3_length: 14; cdr3_aa: CSAADSIAKNIQYF; cdr3_nt: TGCAGTGCGGCCGATTCCATAGCCAAAAACATTCAGTACTTC